These 20 T cell receptor beta chains were all obtained from the same sample, sequenced in a study of T cell responses to AZD1222 COVID-19 vaccine. Repertoires were generated with immunoSEQ multiplex PCR, while TCRdb's copy carries only in-frame clones and drops some. Of tens of thousands of clones detected, roughly 84% appear once; the ten largest clones hold 20% to 30%. Here the sequenced sample was peripheral blood, taken on day 0 of AZD1222 vaccination. These receptors all come from an adult in good health.

The rearrangement links TRBV19 to TRBJ2-5, with 7 bases identical to TRBD1. Germline trimming cut 3 bases from V and 5 bases from J; bases unmatched to any gene: 6. CDR1 is LNHDA, CDR2 SQIVND, per germline (reference sequence). This CDR3 has 14 amino acids. CDR3 amino acids: CASSIQGQAETQYF. DNA of the CDR3: TGTGCCAGTAGTATTCAAGGACAGGCGGAGACCCAGTACTTC.

The rearrangement uses TRBV6-6 and TRBJ2-4, with TRBD1 identical over 11 bases. This CDR3 spans 17 amino acids. Per the germline V gene, CDR1 is MNHNY and CDR2 is SVGAGI (reference sequence). Losses at the gene ends were 5 bases for V and 3 bases for J; bases not matched to a gene: 9. This chain's CDR3 is CASSRGTGGSGKNIQYF. For the CDR3, the DNA is TGTGCCAGCAGTCGCGGGACAGGGGGAAGTGGCAAAAACATTCAGTACTTC.

J is TRBJ1-6 and V is TRBV6-5; a possible D gene is TRBD1 (5 bases). V dropped 0 bases and J dropped 10 bases, with 13 bases sitting between them. Germline V gene lookup returns CDR1 MNHEY and CDR2 SVGAGI. The CDR3 has 15 amino acids. Written as DNA, the CDR3 is TGTGCCAGCAGTTACTCGAAGAGGCGGGGGTCACCCCTCCACTTT. It translates to CASSYSKRRGSPLHF.

The chain employs TRBV5-1 and TRBJ1-6, with D unresolved. Per the germline V gene, CDR1 is SGHRS and CDR2 is YFSETQ. The V and J ends lost 5 bases and 6 bases respectively, with 9 bases between them. The CDR3 has 13 residues. CDR3 amino acids: CASRKDTNSPLHF. The DNA of the CDR3 is TGCGCCAGCAGGAAGGATACTAATTCACCCCTCCACTTT.

J is TRBJ1-1 and V is TRBV12-2; the tabulated D call, TRBD1, remains unverified against the DNA. TRBV12-2 is shown as a pseudogene. The length of the CDR3 is 16 residues. CDR3 sequence reads: CASRLVLQGVETEAFF. The CDR3 region has the DNA TGTGCAAGTCGCTTAGTATTACAGGGGGTTGAAACTGAAGCTTTCTTT.

The genes are TRBV4-2 and TRBJ2-3; D is ambiguous. Germline assignment: CDR1 LGHNA and CDR2 YNFKEQ. Trimming shortened V by 1 base and J by 1 base, and 6 bases separated the two germline ends. The length of the CDR3 is 14 residues. The CDR3 sequence is CASSQGLRTDTQYF. CDR3 nucleotide sequence: TGTGCCAGCAGCCAAGGACTCCGCACAGATACGCAGTATTTT.

The J gene is TRBJ2-7, the V gene TRBV13; maybe TRBD1 (6 bases). The V end lost 5 bases, the J end lost 0 bases, and 11 bases lay between the germline ends. The CDR3 covers 14 residues. CDR1 is PRHDT and CDR2 is FYEKMQ in the germline V gene (reference sequence). The CDR3 nucleotides are TGTGCCAGCAGCGCTCAGGGGTTCTCCTACGAGCAGTACTTC. Protein sequence: CASSAQGFSYEQYF.

The chain couples TRBV2 to TRBJ1-4; 8 bases fit TRBD1. The ends lost 3 bases at V and 8 bases at J; junction bases unmatched: 11. Germline V gene lookup returns CDR1 SNHLY and CDR2 FYNNEI. This CDR3 has 16 amino acids. The CDR3 is CASSEERQGPEEKLFF. The DNA for the CDR3 is TGTGCCAGCAGTGAGGAGAGACAGGGGCCAGAGGAAAAACTGTTTTTT.

This clone was seen once. This sequence joins TRBV6-5 and TRBJ1-6; 7 bases are a match to TRBD1. The CDR3 loop spans 14 amino acids. CDR1 is MNHEY, CDR2 SVGAGI, per germline. The V segment lost 6 bases and the J segment 7 bases; nucleotides outside the gene matches: 6. CDR3 DNA: TGTGCCAGCAGCCGCGGACAGGCGAATTCACCCCTCCACTTT. Translated, it gives CASSRGQANSPLHF.

As DNA, the CDR3 is TGTGCCAGTCGGAGGTTCGGCAATCAGCCCCAGCATTTT. Residues: CASRRFGNQPQHF. This rearrangement joins TRBV19 to TRBJ1-5; no firm D call. Trimming shortened V by 8 bases and J by 2 bases, and 10 bases separated the two germline ends. The germline CDR1 and CDR2 sequences are LNHDA and SQIVND (reference sequence). CDR3 length equals 13 residues.

This clone was seen only a few times. The V call is TRBV2, the J call TRBJ2-2; TRBD2 is a possible D gene (5 bases). V lost 4 bases to trimming and J lost 1 base, with 7 bases between them. Per germline, CDR1 SNHLY and CDR2 FYNNEI. The length of the CDR3 is 14 residues. The CDR3: CASSVGRNTGELFF. For the CDR3, the DNA is TGTGCCAGCAGTGTTGGGAGGAACACCGGGGAGCTGTTTTTT.

This chain links TRBV7-8 with TRBJ1-2; 7 bases map to TRBD1. Germline V gene sequence: CDR1 SGHVS, CDR2 FQNEAQ. The CDR3 is 12 amino acids. J was trimmed by 8 bases and V by 5 bases; bases with no gene match: 5. The CDR3, as DNA: TGTGCCAGCAGCCCGACAGGGAAGGGCTACACCTTC. It yields the protein CASSPTGKGYTF. Full variable domain (remainder filled in from reference TRBV7-8 and TRBJ1-2): GAGVSQSPRYKVAKRGQDVALRCDPISGHVSLFWYQQALGQGPEFLTYFQNEAQLDKSGLPSDRFFAERPEGSVSTLKIQRTQQEDSAVYLCASSPTGKGYTFGSGTRLTVV.

The chain is built from TRBV7-9 and TRBJ1-2; the D is unclear. The CDR3 covers 13 residues. The V end was cut by 3 bases, the J end by 4 bases, with 9 bases between. Germline lookup yields CDR1 SEHNR and CDR2 FQNEAQ (reference sequence). CDR3 amino acids: CASSFDGVYGYTF. The CDR3 DNA reads as TGTGCCAGCAGCTTCGACGGTGTCTATGGCTACACCTTC. Full variable domain (missing parts from reference TRBV7-9 and TRBJ1-2): DTGVSQNPRHKITKRGQNVTFRCDPISEHNRLYWYRQTLGQGPEFLTYFQNEAQLEKSRLLSDRFSAERPKGSFSTLEIQRTEQGDSAMYLCASSFDGVYGYTFGSGTRLTVV.

The chain carries TRBV28 and TRBJ2-7, with TRBD2 as a possible D gene (6 bases). Germline assignment: CDR1 MDHEN and CDR2 SYDVKM. The CDR3 loop spans 15 amino acids. V was shortened by 9 bases and J by 3 bases, with 21 bases between the two germline ends. The CDR3 bases are TGTGCCAGTCAAGAGGGACTCCAACCGCACTACGAGCAGTACTTC. The encoded protein is CASQEGLQPHYEQYF.

CDR3: CASSTRQGASGRQETQYF. CDR3 sequence (DNA): TGTGCCAGCAGTACCAGACAGGGGGCTAGCGGGCGACAAGAGACCCAGTACTTC. The chain links TRBV2 to TRBJ2-5, with TRBD1 identical over 10 bases. Germline V CDR1 and CDR2: SNHLY, FYNNEI. The CDR3 has 18 amino acids. After removal of 5 bases from V and 2 bases from J, the junction contained 14 bases not matched to a gene.

The chain is built from TRBV18 and TRBJ1-2; D ambiguous. CDR1 is KGHSH and CDR2 is LQKENI in the germline V gene. Trimming shortened V by 3 bases and J by 8 bases, and 19 bases separated the two germline ends. This CDR3 has 15 amino acids. The CDR3 is CASSPQDGALSGYTF. CDR3 nucleotide sequence: TGTGCCAGCTCACCCCAGGACGGAGCTTTAAGCGGCTACACCTTC.

V and J are TRBV28 and TRBJ1-2, with D possibly matching TRBD1 (5 bases). V lost 6 bases and J lost 4, with 21 bases in between. CDR3 length: 16 residues. The germline gives CDR1 MDHEN, CDR2 SYDVKM. The CDR3 reads CASSHRSLRRVYGYTF. The CDR3 DNA reads TGTGCCAGCAGCCATAGATCTTTGCGCAGGGTCTATGGCTACACCTTC.

This sequence joins TRBV5-1 and TRBJ1-3; the D is unclear. In germline, CDR1 is SGHRS, CDR2 YFSETQ. This CDR3 contains 15 residues. V lost 0 bases to trimming and J lost 3 bases, with 10 bases between them. The CDR3 nucleotides read TGCGCCAGCAGCTTGGGTAGCGGAGATGGAAACACCATATATTTT. This encodes CASSLGSGDGNTIYF. Combining the CDR3 with reference TRBV5-1 and TRBJ1-3 gives the whole variable domain KAGVTQTPRYLIKTRGQQVTLSCSPISGHRSVSWYQQTPGQGLQFLFEYFSETQRNKGNFPGRFSGRQFSNSRSEMNVSTLELGDSALYLCASSLGSGDGNTIYFGEGSWLTVV.

The chain links TRBV18 to TRBJ2-3; TRBD2 matches at 14 bases. CDR1 KGHSH and CDR2 LQKENI come from the germline V gene. This CDR3 is 19 amino acids long. With V trimmed by 3 bases and J by 0 bases, 8 bases remained unmatched. CDR3 loop: CASSPLGLAGGFSTDTQYF. The CDR3 DNA is TGTGCCAGCTCACCGCTCGGACTAGCGGGGGGATTTAGCACAGATACGCAGTATTTT. Supplemented by reference TRBV18 and TRBJ2-3, the full variable domain reads NAGVMQNPRHLVRRRGQEARLRCSPMKGHSHVYWYRQLPEEGLKFMVYLQKENIIDESGMPKERFSAEFPKEGPSILRIQQVVRGDSAAYFCASSPLGLAGGFSTDTQYFGPGTRLTVL.

The chain links TRBV7-2 to TRBJ2-1, with unresolved D. V lost 5 bases to trimming and J lost 10 bases, with 12 bases between them. The CDR3 sequence is 12 residues long. Germline assignment: CDR1 SGHTA and CDR2 FQGNSA. The CDR3 reads CASSPLLREQFF. The DNA for the CDR3 is TGTGCCAGCAGCCCCTTGCTAAGAGAGCAGTTCTTC.